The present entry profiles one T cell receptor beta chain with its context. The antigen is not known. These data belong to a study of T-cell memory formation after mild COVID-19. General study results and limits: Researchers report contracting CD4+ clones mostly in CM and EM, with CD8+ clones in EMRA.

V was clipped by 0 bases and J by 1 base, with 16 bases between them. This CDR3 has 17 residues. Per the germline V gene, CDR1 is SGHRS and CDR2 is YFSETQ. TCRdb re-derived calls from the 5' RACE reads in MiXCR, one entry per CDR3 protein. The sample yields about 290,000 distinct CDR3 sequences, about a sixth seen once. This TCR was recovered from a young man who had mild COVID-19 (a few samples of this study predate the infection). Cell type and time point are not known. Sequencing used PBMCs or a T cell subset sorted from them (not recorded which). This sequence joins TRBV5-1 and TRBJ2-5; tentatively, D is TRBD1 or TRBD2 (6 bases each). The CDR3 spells CASSLGGRGALQETQYF. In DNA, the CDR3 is TGCGCCAGCAGCTTGGGGGGGCGCGGGGCCCTCCAAGAGACCCAGTACTTC.